Presented here are 18 T cell receptor beta chains from one specimen sequenced in a study of shared clonotypes between healthy human individuals. Naive CD8 cells lacked CD45RO and underwent positive selection for CCR7, leaving out terminally differentiated effector memory CD45RA+ cells. TCRdb's table, derived via immunoSEQ multiplex PCR, lists solely in-frame clones and lacks some. The sample consists of just over 2,000,000 clones, roughly 94% of them appearing once. Sequenced input: naive CD8+ T cells sorted from blood. These receptors all come from a man between 18 and 35 years old in good health.

The chain has TRBV27 and TRBJ2-1; 11 positions agree with TRBD2. V dropped 5 bases and J dropped 15; count of bases not matched to a gene: 15. CDR1 MNHEY and CDR2 SMNVEV come from the germline V gene (reference sequence). This CDR3 spans 15 amino acids. The CDR3 DNA follows: TGTGCCAGCAGTCCCCATAAGGGACTAGCGGTCCTGGGGTTCTTC. It translates to CASSPHKGLAVLGFF.

J is TRBJ2-2 and V is TRBV4-1, with D perhaps matching TRBD1 or TRBD2 (5 bases each). Per the germline V gene, CDR1 is MGHRA and CDR2 is YSYEKL. The CDR3 is made up of 13 amino acids. Between the trimmed V and J ends, which lost 2 bases and 7 bases, there was a span of 8 bases. CDR3 protein: CASSQRGGGELFF. The CDR3 DNA reads as TGCGCCAGCAGCCAACGTGGGGGCGGGGAGCTGTTTTTT.

The rearrangement uses TRBV11-2 and TRBJ2-1; tentative D call: TRBD2 (5 bases). Per germline, CDR1 SGHAT and CDR2 FQNNGV. The germline V and J ends were trimmed by 5 bases and 4 bases, with 12 bases remaining between them. The length of the CDR3 is 14 residues. The CDR3 spells CASSPSQYYNEQFF. The CDR3 DNA reads as TGTGCCAGCAGCCCTAGCCAGTATTACAATGAGCAGTTCTTC.

With regard to this clone: The identical CDR3 is also encoded by other nucleotide sequences in the sample. CDR3 protein: CASSQAQGYEQYF. The DNA of the CDR3 is TGCGCCAGCAGCCAAGCACAGGGCTACGAGCAGTACTTC. The rearrangement joins TRBV4-3 to TRBJ2-7; a weak D match, TRBD1 (6 bases). CDR3 length: 13 residues. Deletions cut 1 base from V and 3 bases from J, with 7 bases between. Germline CDR1 and CDR2: LGHNA and YSLEER.

V gene TRBV5-4 combines with J gene TRBJ2-5; 7 nucleotides match TRBD2. The length of the CDR3 is 12 residues. CDR1 is SGHNT and CDR2 is YYREEE in the germline V gene (reference sequence). Germline trimming cut 4 bases from V and 5 bases from J; bases unmatched to any gene: 2. CDR3 sequence (DNA): TGTGCCAGCAGCGTGGGGGGGGAGACCCAGTACTTC. It codes for CASSVGGETQYF. Using reference TRBV5-4 and TRBJ2-5 for the parts outside the CDR3, the full variable domain is ETGVTQSPTHLIKTRGQQVTLRCSSQSGHNTVSWYQQALGQGPQFIFQYYREEENGRGNFPPRFSGLQFPNYSSELNVNALELDDSALYLCASSVGGETQYFGPGTRLLVL.

The genes are TRBV7-2 and TRBJ2-7; D is undetermined. The CDR3 runs to 14 residues. Germline values: CDR1 SGHTA, CDR2 FQGNSA. The V and J ends lost 4 bases and 2 bases respectively, with 12 bases between them. CDR3 in amino acids: CASSYMDGAYEQYF. CDR3 sequence (DNA): TGTGCCAGCAGCTACATGGACGGAGCCTACGAGCAGTACTTC. The entire variable domain, with the rest obtained from reference TRBV7-2 and TRBJ2-7, is as follows: GAGVSQSPSNKVTEKGKDVELRCDPISGHTALYWYRQSLGQGLEFLIYFQGNSAPDKSGLPSDRFSAERTGGSVSTLTIQRTQQEDSAVYLCASSYMDGAYEQYFGPGTRLTVT.

The rearrangement joins TRBV2 to TRBJ2-3; 11 bases line up with TRBD2. With V trimmed by 7 bases and J by 5 bases, 11 bases remained unmatched. Germline V gene sequence: CDR1 SNHLY, CDR2 FYNNEI. The CDR3 sequence is 16 residues long. The DNA for the CDR3 is TGTGCCAGCACCAGATATAGCGGGGGGGCCGGAGATACGCAGTATTTT. It is translated as CASTRYSGGAGDTQYF.

V usage is TRBV5-6 and J usage is TRBJ2-3; D possibly corresponds to TRBD2 (6 bases). CDR3 length: 15 residues. Germline lookup yields CDR1 SGHDT and CDR2 YYEEEE. Trimming pared 3 bases from V and 2 bases from J, leaving 13 bases between. CDR3 amino acids: CASSSVAGNTDTQYF. CDR3 DNA: TGTGCCAGCAGCTCAGTGGCGGGAAACACAGATACGCAGTATTTT.

The rearrangement links TRBV4-3 to TRBJ2-2, with 12 bases that match TRBD2. From germline, CDR1 is LGHNA and CDR2 YSLEER. The CDR3 sequence is 17 residues long. The V and J ends lost 0 bases and 6 bases, in that order; junction bases with no gene match: 5. CDR3 residues: CASSQDRTSGIAGELFF. CDR3 DNA sequence: TGCGCCAGCAGCCAAGATCGGACTAGCGGGATCGCCGGGGAGCTGTTTTTT.

The rearrangement uses TRBV7-8 and TRBJ2-5, with 7 bases matching TRBD1. CDR1 and CDR2 from the germline V gene are SGHVS and FQNEAQ. J lost 0 bases, V lost 5 bases, and 12 bases had no gene match. CDR3 size: 17 residues. CDR3: CASSPYPSTGDQETQYF. In DNA, the CDR3 is TGTGCCAGCAGCCCGTACCCTTCTACAGGGGACCAAGAGACCCAGTACTTC.

The chain employs TRBV11-2 and TRBJ1-2; 7 positions match TRBD1. After removal of 5 bases from V and 6 bases from J, the junction contained 3 bases not matched to a gene. The germline V gene has CDR1 SGHAT and CDR2 FQNNGV. The CDR3 has 12 amino acids. The CDR3 nucleotides are TGTGCCAGCAGCATCGACAGGGATGGCTACACCTTC. It is translated as CASSIDRDGYTF. The full variable domain, in which reference TRBV11-2 and TRBJ1-2 provide the parts outside the CDR3, is EAGVAQSPRYKIIEKRQSVAFWCNPISGHATLYWYQQILGQGPKLLIQFQNNGVVDDSQLPKDRFSAERLKGVDSTLKIQPAKLEDSAVYLCASSIDRDGYTFGSGTRLTVV.

The rearrangement uses TRBV4-3 and TRBJ1-4; D might be TRBD1 (6 bases). Looked up from germline, CDR1 is LGHNA and CDR2 is YSLEER. V lost 4 bases, J lost 2 bases, and 11 bases lay in between. This CDR3 spans 15 amino acids. This CDR3 reads CASSPSTGTNEKLFF. CDR3 DNA: TGCGCCAGCAGCCCCTCCACAGGGACTAATGAAAAACTGTTTTTT.

The chain carries TRBV2 and TRBJ2-7; D is undetermined. Germline-derived CDR1 and CDR2 are SNHLY and FYNNEI. V was clipped by 3 bases and J by 0 bases, with 15 bases between them. The CDR3 covers 16 residues. In DNA form, the CDR3 reads TGTGCCAGCAGTGACCCCTCCATTTGGAGCTCCTACGAGCAGTACTTC. Translated, it gives CASSDPSIWSSYEQYF.

This clone was observed once. Other DNA sequences of this sample code for an identical CDR3. The chain couples TRBV5-4 to TRBJ1-1, with a weak D call TRBD1 (6 bases). The V end lost 4 bases, the J end lost 1 base, and 14 bases lay between the germline ends. The CDR3 is 15 residues long. Germline V gene lookup returns CDR1 SGHNT and CDR2 YYREEE (reference sequence). Written as DNA, the CDR3 is TGTGCCAGCAGCCTGGCTGGGGGCCCGAACACTGAAGCTTTCTTT. This translates into CASSLAGGPNTEAFF.

V usage is TRBV7-9 and J usage is TRBJ1-1; D not resolved. The V gene's germline CDR1 is SEHNR and CDR2 FQNEAQ (reference sequence). CDR3 length: 13 residues. V lost 3 bases to trimming and J lost 10 bases, with 15 bases between them. The CDR3 region has the DNA TGTGCCAGCAGCTTCCGGGCGGAAGTAGGAGCTTTCTTT. Its translation: CASSFRAEVGAFF. Filled out from reference TRBV7-9 and TRBJ1-1, the complete variable domain reads DTGVSQNPRHKITKRGQNVTFRCDPISEHNRLYWYRQTLGQGPEFLTYFQNEAQLEKSRLLSDRFSAERPKGSFSTLEIQRTEQGDSAMYLCASSFRAEVGAFFGQGTRLTVV.

The J gene is TRBJ2-3, the V gene TRBV2, with TRBD2 matching 8 bases. Germline V CDR1 and CDR2: SNHLY, FYNNEI. The CDR3 is 15 residues long. V lost 6 bases to trimming and J lost 2 bases; unmatched junction nucleotides: 7. CDR3 in amino acids: CASRVTSGSTDTQYF. CDR3 in DNA: TGTGCCAGCAGGGTAACTAGCGGCTCCACAGATACGCAGTATTTT.

The V and J genes are TRBV4-3 and TRBJ2-7; D is perhaps TRBD1 or TRBD2 (5 bases each). V lost 0 bases to trimming and J lost 7 bases, with 13 bases between them. CDR1 and CDR2 (germline): LGHNA, YSLEER. This CDR3 is 14 amino acids long. In nucleotides, the CDR3 is TGCGCCAGCAGCCAAGAATGGGGCTCGGGGGAGCAGTACTTC. Protein sequence: CASSQEWGSGEQYF.

The rearrangement joins TRBV30 to TRBJ2-3, with 8 bases that match TRBD2. V was pared by 0 bases and J by 3 bases, with 8 bases of the junction left unmatched. The CDR3 is 16 residues long. Germline V gene data show CDR1 as GTSNPN and CDR2 as SVGIG (reference sequence). The CDR3 region has the DNA TGTGCCTGGAGTGTACGCCCCGGGGGGGCGACAGATACGCAGTATTTT. It yields the protein CAWSVRPGGATDTQYF.